The 16 T cell receptor beta chains reported below all come from one sample, sequenced in a study of blood T cell repertoires in COVID-19. Only in-frame clones appear in the TCRdb table, and some are missing; sequencing was by immunoSEQ multiplex PCR. The table lists under 350,000 clones, roughly 85% of them singletons. The sample taken for sequencing was PBMCs or T cells enriched from blood (not recorded which). Every receptor here comes from a woman between 40 and 50 years old with acute COVID-19.

This chain uses TRBV19 with TRBJ2-3; weak D call: TRBD1 (5 bases). The CDR3 has 15 amino acids. Germline V CDR1 and CDR2: LNHDA, SQIVND (reference sequence). V lost 5 bases to trimming and J lost 0 bases, with 12 bases between them. The CDR3 region is CASSLTATSTDTQYF. The DNA of the CDR3 is TGTGCCAGTAGTCTGACAGCAACTAGCACAGATACGCAGTATTTT.

The chain employs TRBV10-2 and TRBJ2-1; TRBD2 matches 7 bases. The CDR3 has 13 residues. V lost 8 bases, J lost 6 bases, and 7 bases stayed unmatched. Germline CDR1 WSHSY, CDR2 SAAADI. The CDR3 spells CASSRGGGNEQFF. DNA for the CDR3: TGCGCCAGCTCTCGTGGGGGGGGCAATGAGCAGTTCTTC.

The count of this clone is one. V usage is TRBV4-1 and J usage is TRBJ1-1, with 7 nucleotides matching TRBD1. Germline V gene data show CDR1 as MGHRA and CDR2 as YSYEKL. This CDR3 comprises 13 residues. V trimming: 6 bases; J trimming: 10 bases; junction bases outside the gene matches: 11. The CDR3 region is CASSPNRDSPAFF. The CDR3 nucleotides read TGCGCCAGCAGTCCAAATAGGGACAGTCCAGCTTTCTTT.

This rearrangement joins TRBV18 to TRBJ2-4; no firm D call. The CDR3 is made up of 13 amino acids. Germline V lookup: CDR1 KGHSH, CDR2 LQKENI. V was clipped by 5 bases and J by 1 base, with 6 bases between them. CDR3 in amino acids: CASSFGAKNIQYF. The CDR3 coding sequence is TGTGCCAGCTCATTCGGGGCCAAAAACATTCAGTACTTC.

J is TRBJ2-3 and V is TRBV21-1; the DNA was not used to check the table's D call, TRBD2. TRBV21-1 is recorded as a pseudogene. This CDR3 has 14 residues. The CDR3 sequence is CANRRTSGTDTQYF. The CDR3 DNA follows: TGTGCCAACAGGAGGACTTCCGGCACAGATACGCAGTATTTT.

The V call is TRBV5-6, the J call TRBJ1-2; D is unresolved. V was trimmed by 2 bases and J by 4 bases, leaving 12 bases between them. Germline-derived CDR1 and CDR2 are SGHDT and YYEEEE. The CDR3 is 14 amino acids. As DNA, the CDR3 is TGTGCCAGCAGCTTAGGCGGCGGAACCTATGGCTACACCTTC. It translates to CASSLGGGTYGYTF.

The chain employs TRBV20-1 and TRBJ2-2; tentative D call: TRBD2 (5 bases). The length of the CDR3 is 15 residues. CDR1 is DFQATT and CDR2 is SNEGSKA in the germline V gene (reference sequence). V lost 3 bases and J 3 bases, leaving 14 bases between the germline ends. The CDR3: CSASYEGRDTGELFF. The CDR3, as DNA: TGCAGTGCTAGTTATGAAGGGCGGGACACCGGGGAGCTGTTTTTT.

Points on this clone: The identical CDR3 is also encoded by other nucleotide sequences in the sample. The chain has TRBV3-1 (or the pseudogene TRBV3-2) and TRBJ1-2; 9 bases fit TRBD1. V dropped 1 base and J dropped 4; count of bases not matched to a gene: 4. Germline loops: CDR1 LGHDT, CDR2 YNNKEL (reference sequence). The CDR3 loop spans 15 amino acids. CDR3 in amino acids: CASSQGRDRAYGYTF. The DNA of the CDR3 is TGTGCCAGCAGCCAAGGGCGGGACAGGGCCTATGGCTACACCTTC.

CDR3 amino acids: CSVADSAEAFF. The CDR3 coding sequence is TGCAGCGTCGCCGACAGCGCTGAAGCTTTCTTT. The V gene is TRBV29-1, the J gene TRBJ1-1; D is perhaps TRBD1 (5 bases). In germline, CDR1 is SQVTM, CDR2 ANQGSEA. CDR3 length equals 11 residues. V was cut by 6 bases and J by 6 bases, with 11 bases left in between. Based on the CDR3 plus reference TRBV29-1 and TRBJ1-1, the full variable domain is SAVISQKPSRDICQRGTSLTIQCQVDSQVTMMFWYRQQPGQSLTLIATANQGSEATYESGFVIDKFPISRPNLTFSTLTVSNMSPEDSSIYLCSVADSAEAFFGQGTRLTVV.

The CDR3 DNA reads TGTGCCAGCAGCTACTTGGGCGGGGCTAATGAGCAGTTCTTC. Its translation is CASSYLGGANEQFF. The chain recombines TRBV3-1 (or the pseudogene TRBV3-2) with TRBJ2-1; D might be TRBD2 (6 bases). The V gene lost 5 bases and the J gene lost 7 bases, with 15 bases spanning the gap. CDR3 size: 14 residues. Germline V gene data show CDR1 as LGHDT and CDR2 as YNNKEL (reference sequence).

V gene TRBV2 combines with J gene TRBJ1-2, with D tentatively TRBD1 (5 bases). The CDR3 has 14 residues. V was pared by 6 bases and J by 2 bases, with 13 bases between. CDR1 and CDR2 (germline): SNHLY, FYNNEI. CDR3 coding DNA: TGTGCCAGCAGGGGGGGGAGAGGGAACTATGGCTACACCTTC. This gives the protein CASRGGRGNYGYTF.

This chain's CDR3 is CASIHDRVGSYEQYF. The CDR3, as DNA: TGTGCCAGCATTCACGACAGGGTTGGATCCTACGAGCAGTACTTC. The chain has TRBV27 and TRBJ2-7, with 7 bases identical to TRBD1. Per germline, CDR1 MNHEY and CDR2 SMNVEV (reference sequence). V was pared by 7 bases and J by 1 base, with 10 bases of the junction left unmatched. This CDR3 region has 15 residues.

For the CDR3, the DNA is TGTGCCAGCAGCGAGGTACGGGTCAGCGGGGGGCCATACACAGATACGCAGTATTTT. Protein sequence: CASSEVRVSGGPYTDTQYF. J is TRBJ2-3 and V is TRBV9; 9 positions match TRBD2. Germline V gene lookup returns CDR1 SGDLS and CDR2 YYNGEE. The junction had 16 bases not matched to a gene; V was cut back by 3 bases and J by 2 bases. The CDR3 is made up of 19 amino acids.

This chain links TRBV4-2 with TRBJ2-1, with TRBD2 matching 12 bases. The junction had 7 bases not matched to a gene; V was cut back by 5 bases and J by 2 bases. Germline assignment: CDR1 LGHNA and CDR2 YNFKEQ. The CDR3 runs 17 residues. The CDR3: CASSARTSGKPYNEQFF. The CDR3 nucleotides are TGTGCCAGCAGCGCCCGGACTAGCGGGAAACCCTACAATGAGCAGTTCTTC.

The V call is TRBV5-4, the J call TRBJ2-1, with 12 nucleotides matching TRBD2. The CDR3 covers 16 residues. V shed 2 bases and J 2 bases; nucleotides not matched to a gene: 2. Germline CDR1 SGHNT, CDR2 YYREEE (reference sequence). The CDR3: CASSFPSGRAYNEQFF. The CDR3 nucleotides are TGTGCCAGCAGCTTCCCTAGCGGGAGGGCCTACAATGAGCAGTTCTTC.

J is TRBJ2-1 and V is TRBV18, with 8 bases aligning to TRBD2. CDR1 and CDR2 (germline): KGHSH, LQKENI. The CDR3 is made up of 15 amino acids. After removal of 3 bases from V and 2 bases from J, the junction contained 3 bases not matched to a gene. In DNA, the CDR3 is TGTGCCAGCTCACCGCGGCGGGAGGCCTACAATGAGCAGTTCTTC. Translating it yields CASSPRREAYNEQFF.